The 30 T cell receptor beta chains listed next were all sequenced from one sample in a study of identical twins. TCRdb independently ran MiXCR on the 5' RACE reads; one entry per CDR3 protein. The table shows about 720,000 distinct CDR3 sequences, with roughly 18% occurring only once. The same specimen was also included in a second study, on T cells expressing NK-cell markers.

Sequencing was performed on PBMCs. Every receptor here comes from a woman aged 18-35 years in good health.

V is TRBV2 and J is TRBJ2-5, with TRBD1 matching over 8 bases. The V gene end was trimmed by 2 bases and the J gene end by 5 bases; junction bases not matched to a gene: 7. Germline V gene sequence: CDR1 SNHLY, CDR2 FYNNEI. The length of the CDR3 is 15 residues. CDR3 bases: TGTGCCAGCAGTGAACTCCAGGGGGCGGGTGAGACCCAGTACTTC. It encodes CASSELQGAGETQYF. The complete variable domain, with remaining parts taken from reference TRBV2 and TRBJ2-5, reads EPEVTQTPSHQVTQMGQEVILRCVPISNHLYFYWYRQILGQKVEFLVSFYNNEISEKSEIFDDQFSVERPDGSNFTLKIRSTKLEDSAMYFCASSELQGAGETQYFGPGTRLLVL.

This clonotype showed up just a few times. In DNA, the CDR3 is TGTGCCAGCAGCCCAGGAGTAGCTAATGAAAAACTGTTTTTT. Protein: CASSPGVANEKLFF. The rearrangement links TRBV7-8 to TRBJ1-4, with D unresolved. CDR3 length: 14 residues. V was shortened by 5 bases and J by 3 bases, with 10 bases between the two germline ends. The germline V gene has CDR1 SGHVS and CDR2 FQNEAQ.

The CDR3 sequence: CASSGWTGGSEQYF. For the CDR3, the DNA is TGTGCCAGCAGCGGCTGGACAGGGGGGTCCGAGCAGTACTTC. The chain carries TRBV11-2 and TRBJ2-7; 10 nucleotides line up with TRBD1. Trimming at V came to 5 bases and at J to 6 bases, leaving 7 bases not matched to a gene. The CDR3 runs to 14 residues. Germline V gene lookup returns CDR1 SGHAT and CDR2 FQNNGV. Together with reference TRBV11-2 and TRBJ2-7, the CDR3 gives the full variable domain: EAGVAQSPRYKIIEKRQSVAFWCNPISGHATLYWYQQILGQGPKLLIQFQNNGVVDDSQLPKDRFSAERLKGVDSTLKIQPAKLEDSAVYLCASSGWTGGSEQYFGPGTRLTVT.

This clonotype was seen a few times. The rearrangement joins TRBV7-9 to TRBJ1-5; possibly TRBD1 for D (6 bases). The CDR3 loop spans 15 amino acids. Germline values: CDR1 SEHNR, CDR2 FQNEAQ (reference sequence). Trimming removed 2 bases at V and 4 bases at J, with 12 bases between. CDR3 in amino acids: CASSLIGGPNQPQHF. The CDR3 region has the DNA TGTGCCAGCAGCTTAATAGGGGGGCCGAATCAGCCCCAGCATTTT.

This clonotype was seen only a few times. V and J are TRBV12-3 or TRBV12-4 and TRBJ2-7; 9 bases match TRBD1. Trimming at V came to 5 bases and at J to 6 bases, leaving 8 bases not matched to a gene. CDR3 length: 14 amino acids. The CDR3 DNA is TGTGCCAGCAGTCTCCAACAGGGGGCAAGCGAGCAGTACTTC. Protein sequence: CASSLQQGASEQYF.

This clonotype has ten or more counts. The V call is TRBV12-3 or TRBV12-4, the J call TRBJ1-1, with 7 bases identical to TRBD1. The V segment lost 5 bases and the J segment 4 bases; nucleotides outside the gene matches: 4. The CDR3 runs 13 residues. This CDR3 is CASSRTGSTEAFF. CDR3 DNA sequence: TGTGCCAGCAGTCGGACAGGCTCCACTGAAGCTTTCTTT.

This clonotype occurred a few times. The genes are TRBV2 and TRBJ2-1; the D is unclear. V was pared by 4 bases and J by 0 bases, with 7 bases between. CDR3 length: 14 amino acids. Looked up from germline, CDR1 is SNHLY and CDR2 is FYNNEI. CDR3 protein: CASSGRYSYNEQFF. The CDR3 bases are TGTGCCAGCAGTGGGCGATACTCCTACAATGAGCAGTTCTTC.

This clonotype was observed a handful of times. This chain uses TRBV29-1 with TRBJ2-3; TRBD1 matches at 7 bases. Germline trimming cut 6 bases from V and 2 bases from J; bases unmatched to any gene: 2. From germline, CDR1 is SQVTM and CDR2 ANQGSEA. This CDR3 comprises 12 residues. The CDR3 region is CSVDRATDTQYF. In DNA, the CDR3 is TGCAGCGTAGACAGGGCCACAGATACGCAGTATTTT.

V is TRBV12-3 or TRBV12-4 and J is TRBJ2-5; the match to TRBD2 covers 8 bases. Trimming cost V 6 bases and J 1 base; bases outside gene matches: 4. CDR3 size: 14 residues. CDR3 in DNA: TGTGCCAGCAGCGAGCGGGGGTCCCAAGAGACCCAGTACTTC. Translating gives CASSERGSQETQYF.

The rearrangement uses TRBV7-9 and TRBJ2-5, with 8 bases identical to TRBD2. Germline trimming cut 7 bases from V and 5 bases from J; bases unmatched to any gene: 6. Germline V gene sequence: CDR1 SEHNR, CDR2 FQNEAQ (reference sequence). This CDR3 contains 13 residues. The CDR3 DNA reads TGTGCCAGCATGCTGACTAGCGACGAGACCCAGTACTTC. Protein sequence: CASMLTSDETQYF.

J is TRBJ2-3 and V is TRBV12-3 or TRBV12-4; perhaps TRBD2 as D (6 bases). There are 15 residues in the CDR3. The germline V and J ends were trimmed by 6 bases and 2 bases, with 15 bases remaining between them. CDR3 nucleotides: TGTGCCAGCAGGCCGGGCGGGACTTTCACAGATACGCAGTATTTT. Its translation is CASRPGGTFTDTQYF.

This clonotype turned up a few times. This sequence joins TRBV5-6 and TRBJ2-3; 12 nucleotides line up with TRBD2. Germline CDR1 is SGHDT and CDR2 is YYEEEE. Losses at the gene ends were 3 bases for V and 6 bases for J; bases not matched to a gene: 2. This CDR3 is built from 14 residues. The CDR3 region is CASSSLAGGDTQYF. In DNA, the CDR3 is TGTGCCAGCAGCTCACTAGCGGGGGGTGATACGCAGTATTTT.

This clonotype was observed many times. V is TRBV2 and J is TRBJ2-2; 8 bases match TRBD1. There are 15 residues in the CDR3. CDR1 SNHLY and CDR2 FYNNEI come from the germline V gene. Trimming removed 6 bases from V and 3 bases from J; junction bases left unmatched: 6. The CDR3 sequence is CASSPGTGHTGELFF. For the CDR3, the DNA is TGTGCCAGCAGCCCTGGGACAGGTCACACCGGGGAGCTGTTTTTT. Combining the CDR3 with reference TRBV2 and TRBJ2-2 gives the whole variable domain EPEVTQTPSHQVTQMGQEVILRCVPISNHLYFYWYRQILGQKVEFLVSFYNNEISEKSEIFDDQFSVERPDGSNFTLKIRSTKLEDSAMYFCASSPGTGHTGELFFGEGSRLTVL.

The V gene is TRBV6-1, the J gene TRBJ2-3, with D uncertain. V was cut by 3 bases and J by 4 bases, with 11 bases left in between. Germline CDR1 is MNHNS and CDR2 is SASEGT. This CDR3 is built from 14 residues. In DNA, the CDR3 is TGTGCCAGCAGTGATCTTAAACGGGCAGATACGCAGTATTTT. Its protein is CASSDLKRADTQYF.

The chain links TRBV5-1 to TRBJ1-1; the D gene is possibly TRBD1 (5 bases). Germline V lookup: CDR1 SGHRS, CDR2 YFSETQ. The germline V and J ends were trimmed by 0 bases and 5 bases, with 14 bases remaining between them. The CDR3 totals 15 residues. DNA for the CDR3: TGCGCCAGCAGCTTGGTATCTCGAGGGGATACTGAAGCTTTCTTT. Protein product: CASSLVSRGDTEAFF.

The J gene is TRBJ2-1, the V gene TRBV9; possibly TRBD2 for D (6 bases). Between the trimmed V and J ends, which lost 0 bases and 8 bases, there was a span of 15 bases. The CDR3 consists of 15 residues. The germline V gene encodes CDR1 SGDLS and CDR2 YYNGEE. CDR3: CASSVGPAGYDEQFF. The CDR3, as DNA: TGTGCCAGCAGCGTAGGGCCCGCGGGATACGATGAGCAGTTCTTC.

This clonotype has more than one count but fewer than ten. This rearrangement joins TRBV29-1 to TRBJ2-3; either TRBD1 or TRBD2 may supply D (5 bases each). Trimming shortened V by 2 bases and J by 5 bases, and 11 bases separated the two germline ends. This CDR3 has 13 residues. Germline CDR1 reads SQVTM; CDR2 reads ANQGSEA. DNA for the CDR3: TGCAGCGTTGAATTCGGGGCCTTAGATACGCAGTATTTT. As protein: CSVEFGALDTQYF.

The chain couples TRBV9 to TRBJ2-3; D might be TRBD2 (5 bases). This CDR3 region has 15 residues. CDR1 and CDR2 (germline): SGDLS, YYNGEE. V dropped 0 bases and J dropped 3 bases, with 11 bases sitting between them. The CDR3 reads CASSVEERRTDTQYF. For the CDR3, the DNA is TGTGCCAGCAGCGTAGAAGAGCGGAGAACAGATACGCAGTATTTT.

The V gene is TRBV7-9, the J gene TRBJ2-7; D assignment may be TRBD1 or TRBD2 (5 bases each). This CDR3 comprises 15 residues. Trimming cost V 6 bases and J 5 bases, with 20 bases left between them. The germline gives CDR1 SEHNR, CDR2 FQNEAQ (reference sequence). The chain's CDR3 is CASSFARDLSDEQYF. The CDR3 region has the DNA TGTGCCAGCAGTTTCGCAAGGGACCTCTCGGACGAGCAGTACTTC.

The chain uses TRBV14 and TRBJ2-5; 10 positions match TRBD2. After removal of 4 bases from V and 7 bases from J, the junction contained 12 bases not matched to a gene. The V gene's germline CDR1 is SGHDN and CDR2 FVKESK. The CDR3 loop spans 16 amino acids. DNA for the CDR3: TGTGCCAGCAGCCCCCGTATAGCGGGGGGCGGCGGGACCCAGTACTTC. This translates into CASSPRIAGGGGTQYF.

This clonotype was observed a handful of times. The chain couples TRBV7-3 to TRBJ2-2, with TRBD1 matching 9 bases. Per the germline V gene, CDR1 is SGHTA and CDR2 is FQGTGA. The CDR3 runs to 15 residues. J lost 6 bases, V lost 3 bases, and 5 bases had no gene match. The DNA of the CDR3 is TGTGCCAGCAGCTTGGGACAGGGTTTGGCCGGGGAGCTGTTTTTT. It specifies CASSLGQGLAGELFF.

The rearrangement links TRBV27 to TRBJ2-7; tentative D call: TRBD2 (6 bases). This CDR3 region has 16 residues. Looked up from germline, CDR1 is MNHEY and CDR2 is SMNVEV (reference sequence). Between the trimmed V and J ends, which lost 6 bases and 2 bases, there was a span of 20 bases. CDR3 coding DNA: TGTGCCAGCAGCCTCAAGGGTCGGGCGGGGACCTACGAGCAGTACTTC. Protein product: CASSLKGRAGTYEQYF.

This clonotype was seen only a few times. The rearrangement links TRBV20-1 to TRBJ1-6, with 9 bases identical to TRBD1. Germline V CDR1 and CDR2: DFQATT, SNEGSKA (reference sequence). There are 15 residues in the CDR3. With V trimmed by 7 bases and J by 13 bases, 17 bases remained unmatched. CDR3: CSVNRGDRDSSPLHF. In DNA form, the CDR3 reads TGCAGTGTCAATCGGGGGGACAGGGACTCTTCGCCCCTCCACTTT.

This clonotype was observed a few times. This chain joins TRBV9 and TRBJ2-1, with 10 bases aligning to TRBD2. With 0 bases clipped from V and 8 bases from J, the junction kept 11 bases outside the gene matches. CDR1 SGDLS and CDR2 YYNGEE come from the germline V gene. The CDR3 loop spans 17 amino acids. This chain's CDR3 is CASSVVERGGGTDEQFF. The CDR3 nucleotides are TGTGCCAGCAGCGTAGTTGAGCGGGGGGGCGGTACGGATGAGCAGTTCTTC. Full variable domain (missing parts from reference TRBV9 and TRBJ2-1): DSGVTQTPKHLITATGQRVTLRCSPRSGDLSVYWYQQSLDQGLQFLIQYYNGEERAKGNILERFSAQQFPDLHSELNLSSLELGDSALYFCASSVVERGGGTDEQFFGPGTRLTVL.

There are a few counts of this clonotype. The chain links TRBV20-1 to TRBJ2-3; tentatively, D is TRBD2 (7 bases). The germline V gene encodes CDR1 DFQATT and CDR2 SNEGSKA (reference sequence). The CDR3 extends over 13 amino acids. V was pared by 6 bases and J by 6 bases, with 16 bases between. The CDR3 region has the DNA TGCAGTGCCACCGAGGGGGGGCTGGATACGCAGTATTTT. It yields the protein CSATEGGLDTQYF.

The J gene is TRBJ1-6, the V gene TRBV5-6; D not resolved. With 0 bases removed from V and 10 bases from J, the gap between germline ends came to 11 bases. The V gene's germline CDR1 is SGHDT and CDR2 YYEEEE. This CDR3 is built from 14 residues. Here the CDR3 DNA reads TGTGCCAGCAGCTTGGCCATAGAGGGATCACCCCTCCACTTT. Protein: CASSLAIEGSPLHF.

This clonotype was picked up one time. The chain joins TRBV5-8 to TRBJ1-1; 8 bases line up with TRBD1. V trimming: 8 bases; J trimming: 3 bases; junction bases outside the gene matches: 3. The CDR3 extends over 12 amino acids. The germline V gene encodes CDR1 SGHTS and CDR2 YDEGEE. The CDR3 here is CASGQGYTEAFF. The CDR3 bases are TGTGCCAGTGGACAGGGTTACACTGAAGCTTTCTTT.

Only a few counts were recorded for this clonotype. The gene calls are TRBV20-1 and TRBJ2-1; 9 bases match TRBD1. CDR1 and CDR2 from the germline V gene are DFQATT and SNEGSKA (reference sequence). The CDR3 loop spans 13 amino acids. V gave up 6 bases and J gave up 4 bases; unmatched junction bases: 4. CDR3 in amino acids: CSAKGQGYNEQFF. In DNA form, the CDR3 reads TGCAGTGCGAAAGGACAGGGGTACAATGAGCAGTTCTTC.

As for this clonotype: The conserved phenylalanine or tryptophan is not found at the CDR3 terminus, so this likely reflects a read error. V and J are TRBV6-2 or TRBV6-3 and TRBJ2-7, with unresolved D. The CDR3 extends over 11 amino acids. Germline-derived CDR1 and CDR2 are MNHEY and SVGEGT. V was cut by 7 bases and J by 2 bases, with 6 bases left in between. The chain's CDR3 is CASTGAYEQYS. The CDR3 bases are TGTGCCAGCACTGGAGCCTACGAGCAGTACTCC.

V usage is TRBV27 and J usage is TRBJ2-3; D is undetermined. Germline values: CDR1 MNHEY, CDR2 SMNVEV (reference sequence). The CDR3 has 14 residues. V was clipped by 1 base and J by 6 bases, with 11 bases between them. CDR3 sequence: CASSLWPVLDTQYF. As DNA, the CDR3 is TGTGCCAGCAGTTTATGGCCCGTATTGGATACGCAGTATTTT.